This T cell receptor (beta chain) is drawn from a study of shared clonotypes between healthy human individuals. Study outcomes and limitations: In the sorted subsets, rarefaction showed sequencing was incomplete despite large depth.

The CDR3 loop spans 14 amino acids. CDR1 and CDR2 from the germline V gene are SGDLS and YYNGEE. The J segment lost 6 bases and the V segment lost 0 bases, leaving 4 bases of the junction unmatched. None of the donors, who were healthy HIV-negative adults, had recently had acute infections or vaccinations. Per the original data handling: Because ImmunoSEQ provided only junction sequences with no quality scores, the filtering differed. Method: immunoSEQ multiplex PCR; TCRdb's copy keeps in-frame clones and lacks some. V, J and clone size reflect that table, while D and trimming were determined from the DNA. The table lists about 2.3 million clones, under 95% of them singletons, with approximately 0.4% in the top ten. As regards this clone: Its target is not known.

This chain links TRBV9 with TRBJ2-7; TRBD1 matches 9 bases. Sequencing was performed on naive CD4+ T cells from PBMCs. As for subset: CD45RA+ positively selected. The sequence was obtained from a man aged 18-30 years in good health. Some clones in this sample may be carry-over from other donors' samples. The CDR3 is CASSVETGGLEQYF. In DNA form, the CDR3 reads TGTGCCAGCAGCGTAGAGACAGGGGGTCTCGAGCAGTACTTC.